This TCR beta chain appears in the sequencing data of a study of post-analysis software for immune sequencing data. On the study more broadly: Relapsing-remitting, secondary progressive and progressive-relapsing courses of multiple sclerosis were included. Study-level points and caveats: Patients used four to six TRBV segments, including TRBV5-6, TRBV5-1 and TRBV20-1, more often than controls. Controls significantly exceeded multiple sclerosis patients in normalized Chao1 diversity.

Tagging with unique molecular identifiers was a feature of the TCR beta cDNA libraries. When roughly 0.85 to 11 million T cells were used, they gave a few hundred thousand cDNA molecules. TCRdb re-derived calls from the PCR reads in MiXCR, one entry per CDR3 protein. Seen here are roughly 200,000 distinct CDR3 sequences, roughly 30% observed once, and the top ten hold approximately 3%. Note on this clonotype: The antigen remains unidentified.

This CDR3 is 12 amino acids long. Germline V gene sequence: CDR1 SEHNR, CDR2 FQNEAQ (reference sequence). The rearrangement links TRBV7-9 to TRBJ2-4; no clear D gene. Judging by the DNA end, TRBJ2-7 fits better; the J call may be wrong. The sequencing sample was made of blood. The source is a girl under 18 with multiple sclerosis. CDR3 coding DNA: TGTGCCAGCAGCTCCTTGGGCCGCGAGCAGTACTTC. As protein: CASSSLGREQYF.